Below are 29 T cell receptor beta chains sequenced from a single sample in a study of cytomegalovirus exposure and HLA in healthy donors. Primers: 60 Vbeta forward and 13 Jbeta reverse. Measured with immunoSEQ multiplex PCR; TCRdb has only the in-frame clones, and not every one. Of approximately 150,000 clones in the sample, under 80% were seen once. Sequencing was done on a sample of PBMCs. Source of these receptors: a woman between 50 and 59 years old in good health and CMV-seropositive.

This clone appeared a few times. The chain is built from TRBV6-5 and TRBJ1-2; D may be TRBD1 (5 bases). The CDR3 extends over 14 amino acids. V dropped 5 bases and J dropped 4 bases, with 14 bases sitting between them. CDR1 and CDR2 (germline): MNHEY, SVGAGI. CDR3 in DNA: TGTGCCAGCAGTATCTGGGAGGGGACCTATGGCTACACCTTC. Translated: CASSIWEGTYGYTF.

CDR3 bases: TGTGCCAGCAGCTTCGATTTTGACCAGGGCGCCGGGGAGCTGTTTTTT. Amino acids: CASSFDFDQGAGELFF. The chain employs TRBV7-9 and TRBJ2-2; D is perhaps TRBD1 (5 bases). The CDR3 has 16 residues. The V and J ends lost 3 bases and 6 bases respectively, with 17 bases between them. Per the germline V gene, CDR1 is SEHNR and CDR2 is FQNEAQ (reference sequence).

The V gene is TRBV18, the J gene TRBJ1-5; 9 bases match TRBD1. Looked up from germline, CDR1 is KGHSH and CDR2 is LQKENI. CDR3 length: 15 residues. V gave up 0 bases and J gave up 4 bases; unmatched junction bases: 1. This chain's CDR3 is CASSPPGTGNQPQHF. CDR3 DNA sequence: TGTGCCAGCTCACCACCTGGGACAGGGAATCAGCCCCAGCATTTT.

This sequence joins TRBV11-3 and TRBJ2-2; possibly TRBD1 for D (7 bases). Germline lookup yields CDR1 SGHNT and CDR2 YENEEA. The CDR3 is made up of 15 amino acids. Trimming left V 5 bases short and J 7 bases short, with 17 bases between. The CDR3 spells CASSPSRQGGGELFF. CDR3 nucleotides: TGTGCCAGCAGCCCTAGCCGACAGGGAGGCGGGGAGCTGTTTTTT.

V and J are TRBV11-2 and TRBJ2-2, with D tentatively TRBD1 (5 bases). The germline V and J ends were trimmed by 5 bases and 5 bases, with 27 bases remaining between them. Germline lookup yields CDR1 SGHAT and CDR2 FQNNGV. The CDR3 is 19 residues long. The chain's CDR3 is CASSPQLLTVARGTGELFF. CDR3 DNA: TGTGCCAGCAGCCCTCAACTATTGACAGTAGCAAGAGGTACCGGGGAGCTGTTTTTT.

The CDR3 DNA reads as TGTGCCAGCACTACCGGACAGGGCCGGAACGAGCAGTACTTC. Translated: CASTTGQGRNEQYF. V usage is TRBV6-5 and J usage is TRBJ2-7, with 8 bases fitting TRBD1. After removal of 7 bases from V and 5 bases from J, the junction contained 10 bases not matched to a gene. CDR1 and CDR2 from the germline V gene are MNHEY and SVGAGI. The CDR3 consists of 14 residues.

The chain combines TRBV5-1 with TRBJ2-7; perhaps TRBD1 as D (5 bases). Germline V CDR1 and CDR2: SGHRS, YFSETQ. The CDR3 has 14 amino acids. Trimming pared 1 base from V and 1 base from J, leaving 9 bases between. CDR3 amino acids: CASSLRQSSYEQYF. CDR3 in DNA: TGCGCCAGCAGCTTGAGACAGAGTTCCTACGAGCAGTACTTC. Based on the CDR3 plus reference TRBV5-1 and TRBJ2-7, the full variable domain is KAGVTQTPRYLIKTRGQQVTLSCSPISGHRSVSWYQQTPGQGLQFLFEYFSETQRNKGNFPGRFSGRQFSNSRSEMNVSTLELGDSALYLCASSLRQSSYEQYFGPGTRLTVT.

This chain links TRBV30 with TRBJ2-6, with D possibly TRBD1 on 6 matching bases. V shed 5 bases and J shed 0 bases, with 20 bases lying between them. This CDR3 comprises 18 residues. CDR1 and CDR2 (germline): GTSNPN, SVGIG (reference sequence). The CDR3 sequence: CAWRSGAATLSGANVLTF. CDR3 nucleotides: TGTGCCTGGCGCTCAGGGGCCGCAACCCTCTCTGGGGCCAACGTCCTGACTTTC.

The V gene is TRBV5-1, the J gene TRBJ1-6; 9 nucleotides agree with TRBD1. There are 14 residues in the CDR3. The trim removed 5 bases at V and 8 bases at J, leaving 5 bases unmatched. Germline lookup yields CDR1 SGHRS and CDR2 YFSETQ. CDR3 coding DNA: TGCGCCAGCAGGGAGACAGGGGGACATTCACCCCTCCACTTT. The encoded protein is CASRETGGHSPLHF.

The CDR3 DNA reads as TGTGCCAGCAGTTCCGCCGGGAGCCAAGAGACCCAGTACTTC. As protein: CASSSAGSQETQYF. This sequence joins TRBV5-4 and TRBJ2-5; D may be TRBD2 (6 bases). The V gene's germline CDR1 is SGHNT and CDR2 YYREEE (reference sequence). The CDR3 contains 14 residues. The V end lost 5 bases, the J end lost 1 base, and 12 bases lay between the germline ends.

This chain uses TRBV5-1 with TRBJ1-1; 9 positions agree with TRBD1. The CDR3 runs to 15 residues. In germline, CDR1 is SGHRS, CDR2 YFSETQ. V was clipped by 2 bases and J by 6 bases; unmatched bases: 8. For the CDR3, the DNA is TGCGCCAGCAGCTTAAGCGGGACAGGGTCCGCTGAAGCTTTCTTT. Protein product: CASSLSGTGSAEAFF.

CDR3 DNA: TGTGCCAGCAGTGAAGTAAGGACAGGCAATTCACCCCTCCACTTT. This translates into CASSEVRTGNSPLHF. This sequence joins TRBV2 and TRBJ1-6; 7 bases line up with TRBD1. With 1 base clipped from V and 7 bases from J, the junction kept 4 bases outside the gene matches. The V gene's germline CDR1 is SNHLY and CDR2 FYNNEI. This CDR3 comprises 15 residues.

The chain carries TRBV2 and TRBJ1-5; TRBD1 agrees at 12 bases. V shed 7 bases, J shed 6 bases, and the junction held 7 bases outside the gene matches. Germline assignment: CDR1 SNHLY and CDR2 FYNNEI. The CDR3 sequence is 15 residues long. CDR3 sequence (DNA): TGTGCCAGCACGATAGGGACAGGGGGCAGTCAGCCCCAGCATTTT. It codes for CASTIGTGGSQPQHF.

The chain is built from TRBV30 and TRBJ2-5; D remains ambiguous. The V gene's germline CDR1 is GTSNPN and CDR2 SVGIG (reference sequence). The CDR3 totals 15 residues. The germline V and J ends were trimmed by 0 bases and 5 bases, with 16 bases remaining between them. CDR3 sequence: CAWSVLRRSWETQYF. The CDR3 DNA reads as TGTGCCTGGAGTGTACTGCGAAGATCGTGGGAGACCCAGTACTTC.

The chain combines TRBV6-5 with TRBJ1-5; D call uncertain. Trimming cost V 6 bases and J 5 bases, with 14 bases left between them. The CDR3 is 14 amino acids. Germline-derived CDR1 and CDR2 are MNHEY and SVGAGI. The CDR3: CASRGRGFYQPQHF. CDR3 DNA: TGTGCCAGCAGGGGCAGAGGGTTTTATCAGCCCCAGCATTTT.

The chain couples TRBV18 to TRBJ1-2, with 8 bases fitting TRBD1. Germline assignment: CDR1 KGHSH and CDR2 LQKENI. The junction had 3 bases not matched to a gene; V was cut back by 4 bases and J by 5 bases. This CDR3 has 13 amino acids. The CDR3 nucleotides read TGTGCCAGCTCACTGACAGGGGTATATGGCTACACCTTC. Its translation: CASSLTGVYGYTF.

The chain couples TRBV29-1 to TRBJ2-3; weak D call: TRBD1 (6 bases). This CDR3 contains 15 residues. Germline-derived CDR1 and CDR2 are SQVTM and ANQGSEA. With 2 bases removed from V and 1 base from J, the gap between germline ends came to 13 bases. The CDR3 is CSVERGGSGTDTQYF. The CDR3 DNA follows: TGCAGCGTTGAACGAGGGGGTAGCGGCACAGATACGCAGTATTTT.

This clone was seen once. The V gene is TRBV5-1, the J gene TRBJ2-7; 10 positions match TRBD1. The CDR3 covers 14 residues. The V segment lost 2 bases and the J segment 4 bases; nucleotides outside the gene matches: 3. From germline, CDR1 is SGHRS and CDR2 YFSETQ. CDR3 DNA: TGCGCCAGCAGCTTCAGGACAGGGGGGTACGAGCAGTACTTC. This sequence encodes CASSFRTGGYEQYF.

This clone was observed a single time. The chain uses TRBV7-3 and TRBJ2-1; 9 bases are a match to TRBD1. The germline gives CDR1 SGHTA, CDR2 FQGTGA. Trimming at V came to 6 bases and at J to 6 bases, leaving 6 bases not matched to a gene. This CDR3 comprises 14 residues. CDR3 nucleotide sequence: TGTGCCAGCAGTCGGGACAGGGCAAGCAATGAGCAGTTCTTC. Amino acids: CASSRDRASNEQFF.

The V gene is TRBV4-2, the J gene TRBJ1-1; no reliable D call. CDR3 length equals 17 residues. CDR1 is LGHNA, CDR2 YNFKEQ, per germline. Deletions cut 0 bases from V and 3 bases from J, with 17 bases between. The DNA for the CDR3 is TGTGCCAGCAGCCAAGATCGGTTGTCACAGCGGTACACTGAAGCTTTCTTT. Translating it yields CASSQDRLSQRYTEAFF.

The chain joins TRBV4-1 to TRBJ2-7; 7 bases match TRBD1. Trimming took 6 bases from V and 2 from J; bases not matched to a gene: 7. This CDR3 has 14 amino acids. Germline lookup yields CDR1 MGHRA and CDR2 YSYEKL. The CDR3 is CASSTGQATYEQYF. The DNA for the CDR3 is TGCGCCAGCAGTACCGGACAGGCGACCTACGAGCAGTACTTC.

The CDR3 region is CASSRGQPNTEAFF. In nucleotides, the CDR3 is TGCGCCAGCAGCAGGGGACAGCCGAACACTGAAGCTTTCTTT. The chain uses TRBV5-1 and TRBJ1-1; 7 nucleotides line up with TRBD1. CDR3 length equals 14 residues. Germline CDR1 is SGHRS and CDR2 is YFSETQ. The V and J ends lost 4 bases and 1 base, in that order; junction bases with no gene match: 4.

V is TRBV19 and J is TRBJ2-6, with a possible D match to TRBD1 (6 bases). Germline CDR1 is LNHDA and CDR2 is SQIVND (reference sequence). This CDR3 comprises 15 residues. V lost 3 bases and J 2 bases, leaving 8 bases between the germline ends. Written as DNA, the CDR3 is TGTGCCAGTAGTATTCAGGGGACTGGGGCCAACGTCCTGACTTTC. It is translated as CASSIQGTGANVLTF.

This chain connects TRBV6-5 to TRBJ1-2; D gene ambiguous. CDR1 is MNHEY, CDR2 SVGAGI, per germline. Trimming cost V 5 bases and J 8 bases, with 12 bases left between them. The CDR3 length is 12 residues. The CDR3 loop reads CASSEGGVGYTF. CDR3 sequence (DNA): TGTGCCAGCAGTGAAGGAGGAGTAGGCTACACCTTC.

The chain couples TRBV6-1 to TRBJ1-1; unclear D gene. Germline V lookup: CDR1 MNHNS, CDR2 SASEGT. The CDR3 runs 15 residues. The V gene lost 6 bases and the J gene lost 5 bases, with 19 bases spanning the gap. The CDR3 bases are TGTGCCAGCAGATACCTGTCCCCGGGCGGGACTGAAGCTTTCTTT. The encoded protein is CASRYLSPGGTEAFF.

V is TRBV12-5 and J is TRBJ2-2; the D gene is possibly TRBD2 (6 bases). Germline values: CDR1 LGHNT, CDR2 FRNRAP. V was trimmed by 0 bases and J by 5 bases, leaving 19 bases between them. CDR3 size: 18 residues. DNA for the CDR3: TGTGCTAGTGGTTTGGTTCACAAACTGTCAGGGAGGACCGGGGAGCTGTTTTTT. This gives the protein CASGLVHKLSGRTGELFF.

The V call is TRBV11-3, the J call TRBJ2-3, with TRBD1 matching 7 bases. V gave up 2 bases and J gave up 7 bases; unmatched junction bases: 3. This CDR3 has 13 amino acids. The V gene's germline CDR1 is SGHNT and CDR2 YENEEA. CDR3: CASSLTGEHTQYF. In DNA form, the CDR3 reads TGTGCCAGCAGCTTAACAGGGGAGCATACGCAGTATTTT.

The chain combines TRBV29-1 with TRBJ1-1; weak D call: TRBD1 (6 bases). CDR1 SQVTM and CDR2 ANQGSEA come from the germline V gene. Trimming stripped 6 bases from V and 6 bases from J, with 20 bases between. The CDR3 is made up of 14 amino acids. As DNA, the CDR3 is TGCAGCGTCGAACCCCTGCAAGAGGGGGCTGAAGCTTTCTTT. Its protein product is CSVEPLQEGAEAFF.

The sample holds a few counts of this clone. This chain links TRBV9 with TRBJ2-1; 16 bases map to TRBD2. The CDR3 sequence is 17 residues long. Germline V CDR1 and CDR2: SGDLS, YYNGEE. V lost 3 bases and J lost 10; bases outside the gene matches: 10. For the CDR3, the DNA is TGTGCCAGCAGCGGAAATCCGGGACTAGCGGGGGGGCCAGAGCAGTTCTTC. This sequence encodes CASSGNPGLAGGPEQFF.